Listed below are T cell receptor beta chains from one sample, sequenced in a study of response to subunit inactivated influenza vaccine. TCRdb called the RT-PCR reads again in MiXCR, with one record for every CDR3 protein. The sample holds about 540,000 distinct CDR3 sequences, under 30% seen once. The sample was also linked to a second study, of T cells expressing NK-cell markers.

The sequenced sample was CD4+ T cells sorted from PBMCs, obtained approximately 13 days after vaccination. Receptor source: a man aged 50-60 years who received an inactivated influenza vaccine. Both conserved end residues are trimmed from each CDR3. Fields, in order: J gene, V gene, CDR3 protein.

TRBJ1-5 TRBV24-1 ATAGAQGAHGNQPQH
TRBJ2-7 TRBV7-7 ASSPPGKPYEQY
TRBJ2-1 TRBV29-1 SVAGTGSYNEQF
TRBJ2-7 TRBV23-1 ASSQSYPGTGDNSYEQY
TRBJ2-5 TRBV4-2 ASSQGSGWETQY
TRBJ1-1 TRBV29-1 SVETVSVITEAF
TRBJ2-5 TRBV20-1 SARVGPETQY
TRBJ2-2 TRBV2 ASSERMNTGELF
TRBJ1-5 TRBV20-1 SAAEPTGFNQPQH
TRBJ2-1 TRBV11-2 ASSLDISNEQF
TRBJ1-1 TRBV2 ASSGGWRTEAF
TRBJ2-2 TRBV11-2 ASSLPPWRRTGELF
TRBJ2-6 TRBV4-2 ASSQDPGAGANVLT
TRBJ2-3 TRBV12-3/TRBV12-4 ASSRQRWDTQY
TRBJ1-5 TRBV20-1 SACQGFSNQPQH
TRBJ2-7 TRBV3-1 ASSSRTLTYEQY
TRBJ2-5 TRBV7-2 ASSFSRPQETQY
TRBJ2-4 TRBV30 ACDRGGLFATKNIQY
TRBJ1-4 TRBV9 ASSPNPNEKLF
TRBJ1-2 TRBV29-1 SVAPRQTYGYT
TRBJ1-5 TRBV4-1 ASSQEGGSNQPQH
TRBJ2-1 TRBV4-3 ASSEDSRANEQF
TRBJ2-7 TRBV6-5 ASSYLSGSSYEQY
TRBJ2-2 TRBV2 ASSPSGTGNTGELF
TRBJ2-7 TRBV12-3/TRBV12-4 ASSFGASSEQY
TRBJ1-5 TRBV10-3 AIWTGLSNQPQH
TRBJ2-5 TRBV5-1 ASRFIFQETQY
TRBJ2-5 TRBV12-3/TRBV12-4 ASSSGEETQY
TRBJ2-7 TRBV28 ASRMTSGRVSSYEQY
TRBJ2-4 TRBV11-2 ASSPLRRLVGNKNIQY
TRBJ2-2 TRBV12-3/TRBV12-4 ASTRDRAGELF
TRBJ2-3 TRBV7-9 ASSLTSSGFDTQY
TRBJ2-3 TRBV3-1 ASSPDSDTQY
TRBJ1-2 TRBV7-8 ASSLEARGSYGYT
TRBJ2-1 TRBV29-1 STTRAGGHNEQF
TRBJ1-2 TRBV12-3/TRBV12-4 ASSALASPLSGDYT
TRBJ2-7 TRBV29-1 SVGYGPTYEQY
TRBJ2-2 TRBV20-1 SASRASGGNTGELF